This T cell receptor beta chain came from a study of blood T cell repertoires in COVID-19. Turning to the study itself: Spain, Italy and the United States supplied samples that represented acute and convalescent COVID-19. Sources were T cells, B-cell-depleted T cells, or PBMCs; the material itself was cDNA or gDNA.

CDR3 size: 16 residues. Generated by immunoSEQ multiplex PCR, the TCRdb table keeps only in-frame clones and is missing some. The data contain more than 85,000 clones, 70% to 90% of them singletons. The origin of this receptor is a woman aged 45-65 years with acute or convalescent COVID-19. Material: peripheral blood. The chain combines TRBV21-1 with TRBJ1-6; the D segment call TRBD1 is taken from the table without a DNA check. TRBV21-1 is a pseudogene segment. The CDR3 sequence is CASRRTGGAYNSPLHF. The DNA for the CDR3 is TGTGCCAGCAGGAGAACAGGGGGAGCCTATAATTCACCCCTCCACTTT.